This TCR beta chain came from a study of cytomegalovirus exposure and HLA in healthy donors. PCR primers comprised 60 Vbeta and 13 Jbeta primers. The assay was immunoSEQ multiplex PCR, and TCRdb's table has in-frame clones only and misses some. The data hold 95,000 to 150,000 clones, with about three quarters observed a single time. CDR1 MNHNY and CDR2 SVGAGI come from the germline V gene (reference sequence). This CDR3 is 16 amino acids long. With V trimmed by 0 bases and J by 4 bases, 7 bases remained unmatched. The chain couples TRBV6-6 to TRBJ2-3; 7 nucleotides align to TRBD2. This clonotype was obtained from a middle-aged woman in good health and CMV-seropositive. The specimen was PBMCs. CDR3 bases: TGTGCCAGCAGTTACTCGTCGGCGGGGGAAGCAGATACGCAGTATTTT. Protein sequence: CASSYSSAGEADTQYF.